The entry below describes one T cell receptor (beta chain). The data were obtained in a study of blood T cell repertoires in COVID-19. As for the study in general: The United States, Italy and Spain supplied acute and convalescent COVID-19 samples. PBMCs, B-cell-depleted T cells, or T cells provided the cDNA or gDNA that made up the material.

In the authors' workflow: Cell counts per sample came from amplifying reference gene primers. The data were produced by immunoSEQ multiplex PCR, yet TCRdb's version contains in-frame clones alone and is incomplete. V, J and clone size were drawn from that table, and D and trimming were deduced from the DNA. The table includes over 150,000 clones, almost 85% detected once. With 0 bases removed from V and 2 bases from J, the gap between germline ends came to 13 bases. Germline lookup yields CDR1 SGHRS and CDR2 YFSETQ. The length of the CDR3 is 16 residues. The sample taken for sequencing was peripheral blood. The rearrangement joins TRBV5-1 to TRBJ2-3, with D tentatively TRBD1 (6 bases). The receptor comes from a man aged 18 to 29 with active or convalescent COVID-19. CDR3 residues: CASSLVGAPSTDTQYF. As DNA, the CDR3 is TGCGCCAGCAGCTTGGTGGGGGCCCCCTCCACAGATACGCAGTATTTT.